Sequencing of this TCR beta chain was carried out in a study of CD8 T cells in Susac syndrome. The authors reverse transcribed roughly 0.5 to 1 ug RNA with random hexamers. Using its own MiXCR run on the immunoSEQ multiplex PCR reads, TCRdb lists one record per CDR3 protein. The repertoire consists of around 130,000 distinct CDR3 sequences, with around 75% occurring once and the leading ten covering around 0.51%. V was pared by 4 bases and J by 2 bases, with 4 bases of the junction left unmatched. There are 15 residues in the CDR3. Germline V CDR1 and CDR2: SEHNR, FQNEAQ (reference sequence). Sequences were obtained from CD8+ T cells from PBMCs. The source of this sequence is a human donor with multiple sclerosis. This chain joins TRBV7-9 and TRBJ2-3; 9 positions match TRBD2. CDR3 protein: CASSSAGGTTDTQYF. The DNA of the CDR3 is TGTGCCAGCAGCTCGGCGGGGGGGACCACAGATACGCAGTATTTT. The variable domain in full, completed from reference TRBV7-9 and TRBJ2-3, reads DTGVSQNPRHKITKRGQNVTFRCDPISEHNRLYWYRQTLGQGPEFLTYFQNEAQLEKSRLLSDRFSAERPKGSFSTLEIQRTEQGDSAMYLCASSSAGGTTDTQYFGPGTRLTVL.